A selection of T cell receptor beta chains follows, all from one sample in a study of blood T cells in healthy people across ages. TCRdb processed the 5' RACE reads anew with MiXCR; each CDR3 protein has one entry. This repertoire shows about 970,000 distinct CDR3 sequences, about 53% found once; its top ten account for about 21%. The sample was blood. These receptors were taken from a woman aged 60-70 years in good health. Each CDR3 is given with its conserved first and last residue. A D gene is named only where the DNA matches it firmly. The size field is filled for only some rows; it gives once, few, many or a size class.

V gene: TRBV7-2; J gene: TRBJ2-7; clone size: few; D gene: -; CDR3 DNA: TGTGCCAGCAGCTTAGCTAGTGGGGCGCAAGAGCAGTACTTC; CDR3 protein: CASSLASGAQEQYF
V gene: TRBV21-1; J gene: TRBJ2-4; clone size: few; D gene: -; CDR3 DNA: TGTGCCAGCAGCAAAGCATCTGAATCGGGACGCCGGCTAGCCAAAAACATTCAGTACTTC; CDR3 protein: CASSKASESGRRLAKNIQYF
V gene: TRBV5-5; J gene: TRBJ2-7; clone size: -; D gene: -; CDR3 DNA: TGTGCCAGCAGCTTGTGGGGCTACGGATACGAGCAGTACTTC; CDR3 protein: CASSLWGYGYEQYF
V gene: TRBV29-1; J gene: TRBJ2-1; clone size: -; D gene: TRBD2; CDR3 DNA: TGCAGCGTTCTCCGCGTAGCGGGGGGCTACAATGAGCAGTTCTTC; CDR3 protein: CSVLRVAGGYNEQFF
V gene: TRBV29-1; J gene: TRBJ2-4; clone size: -; D gene: -; CDR3 DNA: TGCAACGTCGGTAGCGGAGCCAAAAACATTCAGTACTTC; CDR3 protein: CNVGSGAKNIQYF
V gene: TRBV28; J gene: TRBJ1-6; clone size: -; D gene: -; CDR3 DNA: TGTGCCAGCAGTTTCTTGGTGGGGTTTGGTTCACCCCTCCACTTT; CDR3 protein: CASSFLVGFGSPLHF
V gene: TRBV11-3; J gene: TRBJ2-3; clone size: -; D gene: -; CDR3 DNA: TGTGCCAGCAGCTTAGATTCCGGGGCAGATACGCAGTATTTT; CDR3 protein: CASSLDSGADTQYF
V gene: TRBV12-3/TRBV12-4; J gene: TRBJ2-5; clone size: few; D gene: TRBD2; CDR3 DNA: TGTGCCAGCAGTTTAGTGACGGGAGGCCCCCGGGAGACCCAGTACTTC; CDR3 protein: CASSLVTGGPRETQYF
V gene: TRBV24-1; J gene: TRBJ2-5; clone size: -; D gene: -; CDR3 DNA: TGTGCCACCAGTGAACCAGGGAGGGAGACCCAGTACTTC; CDR3 protein: CATSEPGRETQYF
V gene: TRBV10-2; J gene: TRBJ1-6; clone size: -; D gene: -; CDR3 DNA: TGCGCCAGCAGTGACAGTAATTCACCCCTCCACTTT; CDR3 protein: CASSDSNSPLHF
V gene: TRBV20-1; J gene: TRBJ2-7; clone size: -; D gene: TRBD1; CDR3 DNA: TGCAGTGCTAAAAGGACAGGGGGGAACTCCTACGAGCAGTACTTC; CDR3 protein: CSAKRTGGNSYEQYF
V gene: TRBV4-1; J gene: TRBJ2-1; clone size: -; D gene: TRBD2; CDR3 DNA: TGCGCCAGCAGCCACGCTAGCGGAGGAGACAATGAGCAGTTCTTC; CDR3 protein: CASSHASGGDNEQFF
V gene: TRBV20-1; J gene: TRBJ2-7; clone size: -; D gene: TRBD1; CDR3 DNA: TGCAGTGCTAGACTCAGGGGGCTTTACGAGCAGTACTTC; CDR3 protein: CSARLRGLYEQYF
V gene: TRBV9; J gene: TRBJ1-1; clone size: few; D gene: -; CDR3 DNA: TGTGCCAGCAGCGATCGGGTGAACACTGAAGCTTTCTTT; CDR3 protein: CASSDRVNTEAFF
V gene: TRBV6-2/TRBV6-3; J gene: TRBJ2-7; clone size: few; D gene: -; CDR3 DNA: TGTGCCAGCAGTTTGTACAGGGTAAGCAAGAACGAGCAGTACTTC; CDR3 protein: CASSLYRVSKNEQYF
V gene: TRBV4-2; J gene: TRBJ2-3; clone size: few; D gene: -; CDR3 DNA: TGTGCCAGCAGCCAAGTAAGCTCGGACGCCTCAAATACGCAGTATTTT; CDR3 protein: CASSQVSSDASNTQYF
V gene: TRBV24-1; J gene: TRBJ2-1; clone size: -; D gene: -; CDR3 DNA: TGTGCCACCAGTGTGGACAATGAGCAGTTCTTC; CDR3 protein: CATSVDNEQFF
V gene: TRBV12-3/TRBV12-4; J gene: TRBJ2-3; clone size: -; D gene: -; CDR3 DNA: TGTGCCAGCAGTTGGGCTAGCGCGGGCACAGATACGCAGTATTTT; CDR3 protein: CASSWASAGTDTQYF
V gene: TRBV5-6; J gene: TRBJ2-4; clone size: -; D gene: -; CDR3 DNA: TGTGCCAGCAGCTCAAGGGGGTTGGCATCGAAAAACATTCAGTACTTC; CDR3 protein: CASSSRGLASKNIQYF
V gene: TRBV12-3/TRBV12-4; J gene: TRBJ2-1; clone size: -; D gene: -; CDR3 DNA: TGTGCCAGCAGTTTGTTCTCTGACTACAATGAGCAGTTCTTC; CDR3 protein: CASSLFSDYNEQFF
V gene: TRBV5-1; J gene: TRBJ2-3; clone size: -; D gene: -; CDR3 DNA: TGCGCCAGCAGCGCAGGAAAAGATACGCAGTATTTT; CDR3 protein: CASSAGKDTQYF
V gene: TRBV29-1; J gene: TRBJ2-7; clone size: -; D gene: TRBD1; CDR3 DNA: TGCAGCGTTCGGGACAGTGGCCCCTACGAGCAGTACTTC; CDR3 protein: CSVRDSGPYEQYF
V gene: TRBV12-3/TRBV12-4; J gene: TRBJ2-3; clone size: many; D gene: TRBD2; CDR3 DNA: TGTGCCAGCAGTCGACTAGCGGGAGTGGGAGATACGCAGTATTTT; CDR3 protein: CASSRLAGVGDTQYF
V gene: TRBV18; J gene: TRBJ2-3; clone size: -; D gene: -; CDR3 DNA: TGTGCCAGCTCACTCGCGGTCGTTGATACGCAGTATTTT; CDR3 protein: CASSLAVVDTQYF
V gene: TRBV13; J gene: TRBJ2-7; clone size: -; D gene: -; CDR3 DNA: TGTGCCAGCAGCCCAGGGCAGGAGCGATCCTACGAGCAGTACTTC; CDR3 protein: CASSPGQERSYEQYF
V gene: TRBV15; J gene: TRBJ2-3; clone size: few; D gene: TRBD2; CDR3 DNA: TGTGCCACCTCACTCCTAGCGGGAGTAGGAGATACGCAGTATTTT; CDR3 protein: CATSLLAGVGDTQYF
V gene: TRBV4-1; J gene: TRBJ2-1; clone size: -; D gene: -; CDR3 DNA: TGCGCCAGCAGCCGGGCTGCGGGACCCACAGGGTACAATGAGCAGTTCTTC; CDR3 protein: CASSRAAGPTGYNEQFF
V gene: TRBV7-2; J gene: TRBJ2-7; clone size: -; D gene: TRBD2; CDR3 DNA: TGTGCCAGCAGCTTGGCTAGCGGGAATCTCAATGAGCAGTACTTC; CDR3 protein: CASSLASGNLNEQYF
V gene: TRBV27; J gene: TRBJ1-5; clone size: -; D gene: -; CDR3 DNA: TGTGCCAGCAGCGAAGAAGGGCAGCCCCAGCATTTT; CDR3 protein: CASSEEGQPQHF
V gene: TRBV12-3/TRBV12-4; J gene: TRBJ2-1; clone size: few; D gene: -; CDR3 DNA: TGTGCCAGCAGGGATAGCGCATCTCAAAACAATGAGCAGTTCTTC; CDR3 protein: CASRDSASQNNEQFF
V gene: TRBV10-3; J gene: TRBJ2-7; clone size: -; D gene: -; CDR3 DNA: TGTGCCATCAGTGAGGTTTCAGCCTTCGGCGAGCAGTACTTC; CDR3 protein: CAISEVSAFGEQYF
V gene: TRBV20-1; J gene: TRBJ2-3; clone size: few; D gene: TRBD1; CDR3 DNA: TGCAGTGCTAACCTCGGGACAGGAGATTTCACAGATACGCAGTATTTT; CDR3 protein: CSANLGTGDFTDTQYF
V gene: TRBV3-1; J gene: TRBJ2-7; clone size: -; D gene: TRBD1; CDR3 DNA: TGTGCCAGCAGCCAAAGGGACAGCTACTCCTACGAGCAGTACTTC; CDR3 protein: CASSQRDSYSYEQYF
V gene: TRBV25-1; J gene: TRBJ2-7; clone size: -; D gene: TRBD2; CDR3 DNA: TGTGCCAGCAGTGAACGCGGGAGTGTCAACTACTACGAGCAGTACTTC; CDR3 protein: CASSERGSVNYYEQYF
V gene: TRBV7-9; J gene: TRBJ2-7; clone size: few; D gene: -; CDR3 DNA: TGTGCCAGCAGCTTAGACCTCGAGCAGTACTTC; CDR3 protein: CASSLDLEQYF
V gene: TRBV7-6; J gene: TRBJ2-5; clone size: -; D gene: -; CDR3 DNA: TGTGCCAGCAGCTTAGCGCCAAGCGGAGAGACCCAGTACTTC; CDR3 protein: CASSLAPSGETQYF
V gene: TRBV12-3/TRBV12-4; J gene: TRBJ2-7; clone size: -; D gene: -; CDR3 DNA: TGTGCCAGCAGTTTGTACGGGAGCTCCTACAATGAGCAGTACTTC; CDR3 protein: CASSLYGSSYNEQYF
V gene: TRBV5-1; J gene: TRBJ2-5; clone size: many; D gene: TRBD2; CDR3 DNA: TGCGCCAGCAGCTTGACTAGCGGAAGGGAGACCCAGTACTTC; CDR3 protein: CASSLTSGRETQYF
V gene: TRBV15; J gene: TRBJ2-7; clone size: -; D gene: TRBD2; CDR3 DNA: TGTGCCACCAGCAGACAGGGAGGGTACGAGCAGTACTTC; CDR3 protein: CATSRQGGYEQYF
V gene: TRBV5-1; J gene: TRBJ2-5; clone size: few; D gene: TRBD1; CDR3 DNA: TGCGCCAGCAGCTGGAATACAGGGGGTGAGCAGTACTTC; CDR3 protein: CASSWNTGGEQYF
V gene: TRBV4-1; J gene: TRBJ2-1; clone size: -; D gene: TRBD1; CDR3 DNA: TGCGCCAGCAGCCTCCTGGATTCCGGGACAGCTTCCTACAATGAGCAGTTCTTC; CDR3 protein: CASSLLDSGTASYNEQFF